The next 14 T cell receptor beta chains were all read from a single sample in a study of cytomegalovirus exposure and HLA in healthy donors. 13 Jbeta primers and 60 Vbeta primers were used for the PCR. Clones were read by immunoSEQ multiplex PCR, and TCRdb kept only the in-frame ones, dropping some. The data hold tens of thousands of clones, with about 71% observed a single time. The sequenced material came from PBMCs. The source of these receptors is a woman aged 45 to 65 in good health and CMV-seropositive.

This clone was detected once. The chain combines TRBV30 with TRBJ1-1; D gene uncertain. Per the germline V gene, CDR1 is GTSNPN and CDR2 is SVGIG (reference sequence). V lost 1 base, J lost 1 base, and 7 bases lay in between. The CDR3 consists of 13 residues. The CDR3 DNA is TGTGCCTGGAGTGGGCGGGCGAACACTGAAGCTTTCTTT. Amino acid sequence: CAWSGRANTEAFF.

The chain has TRBV19 and TRBJ2-5, with no clear D. Germline values: CDR1 LNHDA, CDR2 SQIVND (reference sequence). The CDR3 spans 13 residues. V shed 3 bases and J shed 3 bases, with 8 bases lying between them. The CDR3 protein is CASSIQAKETQYF. CDR3 nucleotide sequence: TGTGCCAGTAGTATCCAGGCAAAAGAGACCCAGTACTTC.

V and J are TRBV10-3 and TRBJ2-3, with 11 positions matching TRBD1. Trimming removed 4 bases from V and 4 bases from J; junction bases left unmatched: 10. Germline-derived CDR1 and CDR2 are ENHRY and SYGVKD. The CDR3 sequence is 17 residues long. Here the CDR3 DNA reads TGTGCCATCAGTGCAACCCCCGGACAGGGGGCCTCAGATACGCAGTATTTT. Translated, it gives CAISATPGQGASDTQYF.

The chain has TRBV5-4 and TRBJ1-6, with 8 bases that match TRBD1. The CDR3 is made up of 15 amino acids. The V and J ends lost 4 bases and 8 bases, in that order; junction bases with no gene match: 8. Germline V gene data show CDR1 as SGHNT and CDR2 as YYREEE (reference sequence). The CDR3 here is CASSPGGQGHSPLHF. The CDR3 DNA follows: TGTGCCAGCAGCCCTGGAGGACAGGGCCATTCACCCCTCCACTTT.

The rearrangement links TRBV11-2 to TRBJ2-7; D gene ambiguous. The length of the CDR3 is 15 residues. The germline gives CDR1 SGHAT, CDR2 FQNNGV. V was shortened by 1 base and J by 0 bases, with 10 bases between the two germline ends. The CDR3 DNA sequence: TGTGCCAGCAGCTTAGGCCCAGATAACTCCTACGAGCAGTACTTC. Translating it yields CASSLGPDNSYEQYF.

The CDR3 coding sequence is TGTGCCAGCAGCTTTCGGACAGGCTACGAGCAGTACTTC. Its translation is CASSFRTGYEQYF. This chain uses TRBV7-8 with TRBJ2-7; 7 nucleotides match TRBD1. The germline V gene has CDR1 SGHVS and CDR2 FQNEAQ. This CDR3 comprises 13 residues. The trim removed 3 bases at V and 3 bases at J, leaving 2 bases unmatched. The full variable domain, rest sourced from reference TRBV7-8 and TRBJ2-7, is GAGVSQSPRYKVAKRGQDVALRCDPISGHVSLFWYQQALGQGPEFLTYFQNEAQLDKSGLPSDRFFAERPEGSVSTLKIQRTQQEDSAVYLCASSFRTGYEQYFGPGTRLTVT.

The chain carries TRBV2 and TRBJ2-3; 8 bases line up with TRBD2. The CDR3 runs to 15 residues. V lost 0 bases and J lost 5; bases outside the gene matches: 4. Per germline, CDR1 SNHLY and CDR2 FYNNEI. The CDR3 protein is CASSEAAGVGDTQYF. In DNA, the CDR3 is TGTGCCAGCAGTGAAGCAGCGGGAGTGGGAGATACGCAGTATTTT.

The table lists this clone with a few counts. The rearrangement joins TRBV29-1 to TRBJ1-1; D is unclear. CDR3 length: 10 amino acids. Looked up from germline, CDR1 is SQVTM and CDR2 is ANQGSEA. V was shortened by 4 bases and J by 2 bases, with 2 bases between the two germline ends. CDR3 in DNA: TGCAGCGTTGCTAACACTGAAGCTTTCTTT. Translating it yields CSVANTEAFF.

This chain links TRBV5-1 with TRBJ1-5; no clear D gene. Germline CDR1 and CDR2: SGHRS and YFSETQ. V was trimmed by 4 bases and J by 5 bases, leaving 16 bases between them. This CDR3 contains 15 residues. This CDR3 is CASSVDQATDQPQHF. The CDR3 nucleotides are TGCGCCAGCAGCGTCGACCAGGCAACTGATCAGCCCCAGCATTTT. The variable domain in full, with the rest retrieved from reference TRBV5-1 and TRBJ1-5, is KAGVTQTPRYLIKTRGQQVTLSCSPISGHRSVSWYQQTPGQGLQFLFEYFSETQRNKGNFPGRFSGRQFSNSRSEMNVSTLELGDSALYLCASSVDQATDQPQHFGDGTRLSIL.

Here the CDR3 reads CASSPDRRYEQYF. The CDR3 DNA follows: TGTGCCAGCAGCCCGGACAGGAGGTACGAGCAGTACTTC. The chain uses TRBV11-1 and TRBJ2-7; 7 bases are a match to TRBD1. CDR3 length: 13 residues. Germline CDR1 is SGHAT and CDR2 is FQDESV (reference sequence). The ends lost 5 bases at V and 4 bases at J; junction bases unmatched: 5.

The V and J genes are TRBV6-1 and TRBJ2-1; TRBD2 matches at 7 bases. This CDR3 spans 12 amino acids. CDR1 and CDR2 (germline): MNHNS, SASEGT. Trimming at V came to 4 bases and at J to 10 bases, leaving 4 bases not matched to a gene. CDR3 DNA sequence: TGTGCCAGCAGTGCCGGACTAGGAGAGCAGTTCTTC. As protein: CASSAGLGEQFF.

The J gene is TRBJ1-6, the V gene TRBV30, with D uncertain. V was pared by 0 bases and J by 7 bases, with 16 bases between. There are 16 residues in the CDR3. Germline V CDR1 and CDR2: GTSNPN, SVGIG (reference sequence). The CDR3 nucleotides read TGTGCCTGGAGTGTAGGCTCGCGGCTCCGGAATTCACCCCTCCACTTT. Protein sequence: CAWSVGSRLRNSPLHF.

V usage is TRBV11-2 and J usage is TRBJ1-1, with D perhaps matching TRBD1 (5 bases). Germline V gene lookup returns CDR1 SGHAT and CDR2 FQNNGV. This CDR3 is 15 amino acids long. The germline V and J ends were trimmed by 0 bases and 1 base, with 9 bases remaining between them. CDR3 nucleotides: TGTGCCAGCAGCTTAGAAGGACACCAGAACACTGAAGCTTTCTTT. It yields the protein CASSLEGHQNTEAFF.

The chain uses TRBV7-8 and TRBJ1-3; maybe TRBD1 (5 bases). The CDR3 covers 15 residues. Germline-derived CDR1 and CDR2 are SGHVS and FQNEAQ. V was clipped by 5 bases and J by 0 bases, with 11 bases between them. CDR3 nucleotide sequence: TGTGCCAGCAGCCGGGGGACGGCCTCTGGAAACACCATATATTTT. Translating gives CASSRGTASGNTIYF.